The 27 T cell receptor beta chains presented below share a single source sample, sequenced in a study of blood T cell repertoires in COVID-19. Assay used: immunoSEQ multiplex PCR; TCRdb lists only in-frame clones, some missing. The table lists about 530,000 clones, approximately 91% of them singletons, with under 8.5% in the top ten. Sample: peripheral blood. The receptors shown here come from a woman aged 45 to 65 with COVID-19, enrolled during active disease.

V gene TRBV29-1 combines with J gene TRBJ2-3, with no clear D. The CDR3 runs to 11 residues. Germline loops: CDR1 SQVTM, CDR2 ANQGSEA. V lost 8 bases, J lost 0 bases, and 6 bases lay in between. CDR3 nucleotide sequence: TGCAGCCTCCCTAGCACAGATACGCAGTATTTT. It specifies CSLPSTDTQYF.

The chain has TRBV5-1 and TRBJ2-3, with a tentative D call TRBD2 (5 bases). V lost 3 bases and J lost 0, with 11 bases in between. Germline V gene lookup returns CDR1 SGHRS and CDR2 YFSETQ. This CDR3 has 15 residues. CDR3 DNA: TGCGCCAGCAGCTCCGAGGGAAAGAGCACAGATACGCAGTATTTT. Translation gives CASSSEGKSTDTQYF.

The V gene is TRBV5-6, the J gene TRBJ2-7; 7 nucleotides match TRBD2. Germline V gives CDR1 SGHDT, CDR2 YYEEEE. Trimming at V came to 6 bases and at J to 5 bases, leaving 11 bases not matched to a gene. The CDR3 sequence is 14 residues long. CDR3 in DNA: TGTGCCAGCACTCCCGGGGGGATTACCCACGAGCAGTACTTC. Translating it yields CASTPGGITHEQYF. The entire variable domain, with the rest obtained from reference TRBV5-6 and TRBJ2-7, is as follows: DAGVTQSPTHLIKTRGQQVTLRCSPKSGHDTVSWYQQALGQGPQFIFQYYEEEERQRGNFPDRFSGHQFPNYSSELNVNALLLGDSALYLCASTPGGITHEQYFGPGTRLTVT.

The chain is built from TRBV6-5 and TRBJ1-3; 10 nucleotides agree with TRBD1. Germline CDR1 MNHEY, CDR2 SVGAGI. Germline trimming cut 6 bases from V and 5 bases from J; bases unmatched to any gene: 4. The CDR3 runs to 14 residues. The CDR3 sequence is CASRDRGARNTIYF. In DNA, the CDR3 is TGTGCCAGCAGGGACAGGGGGGCCAGAAACACCATATATTTT.

The chain carries TRBV27 and TRBJ2-7, with D possibly matching TRBD1 (5 bases). V dropped 6 bases and J dropped 3 bases, with 18 bases sitting between them. Germline V gene data show CDR1 as MNHEY and CDR2 as SMNVEV (reference sequence). The CDR3 runs 15 residues. CDR3 region: CASSLLGQAFYEQYF. The CDR3 bases are TGTGCCAGCAGCCTCCTGGGGCAGGCTTTCTACGAGCAGTACTTC.

The chain employs TRBV7-9 and TRBJ1-1; D is unclear. Trimming stripped 4 bases from V and 0 bases from J, with 18 bases between. The CDR3 consists of 17 residues. Germline assignment: CDR1 SEHNR and CDR2 FQNEAQ (reference sequence). CDR3 bases: TGTGCCAGCAGCTCCCACCTTGGGAGGACTATGAACACTGAAGCTTTCTTT. It specifies CASSSHLGRTMNTEAFF.

The V and J genes are TRBV7-2 and TRBJ1-2; no reliable D call. This CDR3 comprises 12 residues. Trimming left V 5 bases short and J 8 bases short, with 12 bases between. Germline CDR1 and CDR2: SGHTA and FQGNSA. The CDR3, as DNA: TGTGCCAGCAGCCCACCTGGCGGGGGCTACACCTTC. Amino acids: CASSPPGGGYTF.

Only one count was recorded for this clone. The chain employs TRBV6-5 and TRBJ1-5; D possibly corresponds to TRBD1 (5 bases). The ends were cut back, 8 bases at V and 2 bases at J, with 16 bases in the middle. The CDR3 is 15 residues long. Germline CDR1 is MNHEY and CDR2 is SVGAGI. Written as DNA, the CDR3 is TGTGCCAGCTCCAGGCAGGCGACAGGCAATCAGCCCCAGCATTTT. Translated: CASSRQATGNQPQHF.

The rearrangement links TRBV5-4 to TRBJ1-4; tentative D call: TRBD1 (6 bases). Germline V CDR1 and CDR2: SGHNT, YYREEE (reference sequence). CDR3 length: 16 residues. Trimming stripped 1 base from V and 5 bases from J, with 15 bases between. Here the CDR3 DNA reads TGTGCCAGCAGCTTGATGGGGGCAGGCTCAAATGAAAAACTGTTTTTT. This translates into CASSLMGAGSNEKLFF.

The CDR3 DNA sequence: TGCGCCAGCAGGACAGATAGGGGCTCTGGAAACACCATATATTTT. Its protein is CASRTDRGSGNTIYF. The chain has TRBV10-1 and TRBJ1-3; D is perhaps TRBD1 (5 bases). Trimming cost V 6 bases and J 0 bases, with 12 bases left between them. Looked up from germline, CDR1 is WNHNN and CDR2 is SYGVQD (reference sequence). The CDR3 extends over 15 amino acids.

The chain joins TRBV5-1 to TRBJ1-2; 8 bases map to TRBD1. This CDR3 has 16 residues. Germline lookup yields CDR1 SGHRS and CDR2 YFSETQ. J gave up 4 bases and V 4 bases, and 12 bases lay outside the gene matches. CDR3 DNA: TGCGCCAGCAGCCCAGGACAGGGAAGTATCCTCTATGGCTACACCTTC. Translating it yields CASSPGQGSILYGYTF.

This clone was observed a few times. The V and J genes are TRBV9 and TRBJ2-3, with D possibly TRBD2 on 5 matching bases. The V and J ends lost 0 bases and 6 bases respectively, with 11 bases between them. The V gene's germline CDR1 is SGDLS and CDR2 YYNGEE. CDR3 length: 14 amino acids. The CDR3 sequence is CASSVASTGDTQYF. In DNA form, the CDR3 reads TGTGCCAGCAGCGTAGCTAGTACGGGGGATACGCAGTATTTT.

The chain recombines TRBV7-8 with TRBJ2-1; TRBD2 matches 8 bases. V shed 5 bases and J 8 bases; nucleotides not matched to a gene: 8. The germline CDR1 and CDR2 sequences are SGHVS and FQNEAQ. This CDR3 spans 14 amino acids. CDR3 sequence (DNA): TGTGCCAGCAGCGATAGCGGGGTCCTTGATGAGCAGTTCTTC. Protein product: CASSDSGVLDEQFF.

The DNA of the CDR3 is TGTGCCAGCAGCCCCGAAGGAGGCACCATATATTTT. Translated, it gives CASSPEGGTIYF. The rearrangement links TRBV3-1 (or the pseudogene TRBV3-2) to TRBJ1-3; D remains ambiguous. Per germline, CDR1 LGHDT and CDR2 YNNKEL (reference sequence). The CDR3 has 12 residues. Trimming cost V 4 bases and J 9 bases, with 10 bases left between them.

The chain joins TRBV7-9 to TRBJ1-1; 7 bases map to TRBD1. Germline loops: CDR1 SEHNR, CDR2 FQNEAQ (reference sequence). V trimming: 2 bases; J trimming: 8 bases; junction bases outside the gene matches: 5. The CDR3 sequence is 13 residues long. CDR3 sequence (DNA): TGTGCCAGCAGCTTAACAGGGGTGGGGGAAGCTTTCTTT. Its translation: CASSLTGVGEAFF.

The chain employs TRBV19 and TRBJ2-3; 9 nucleotides align to TRBD2. In germline, CDR1 is LNHDA, CDR2 SQIVND (reference sequence). The CDR3 contains 15 residues. The V segment lost 3 bases and the J segment 6 bases; nucleotides outside the gene matches: 7. The CDR3 sequence is CASSMGTSYTDTQYF. The CDR3 DNA is TGTGCCAGTAGTATGGGGACTAGCTATACGGATACGCAGTATTTT.

J is TRBJ2-1 and V is TRBV30, with D possibly TRBD2 on 6 matching bases. There are 15 residues in the CDR3. CDR1 GTSNPN and CDR2 SVGIG come from the germline V gene (reference sequence). V dropped 0 bases and J dropped 3 bases, with 12 bases sitting between them. The DNA of the CDR3 is TGTGCCTGGAGTGTACTGGCGGGGAACTACAATGAGCAGTTCTTC. It codes for CAWSVLAGNYNEQFF. The full variable domain, rest sourced from reference TRBV30 and TRBJ2-1, is SQTIHQWPATLVQPVGSPLSLECTVEGTSNPNLYWYRQAAGRGLQLLFYSVGIGQISSEVPQNLSASRPQDRQFILSSKKLLLSDSGFYLCAWSVLAGNYNEQFFGPGTRLTVL.

Worth noting for this clone: Other DNA sequences in the sample encode the same CDR3. This rearrangement joins TRBV5-1 to TRBJ2-3; D is ambiguous. This CDR3 has 14 amino acids. Trimming shortened V by 4 bases and J by 0 bases, and 9 bases separated the two germline ends. Germline V CDR1 and CDR2: SGHRS, YFSETQ. CDR3 amino acids: CASSPQISTDTQYF. The DNA of the CDR3 is TGCGCCAGCAGCCCCCAGATAAGCACAGATACGCAGTATTTT.

V usage is TRBV7-2 and J usage is TRBJ2-1; 14 nucleotides agree with TRBD2. CDR1 and CDR2 from the germline V gene are SGHTA and FQGNSA. The CDR3 has 17 amino acids. After removal of 5 bases from V and 9 bases from J, the junction contained 12 bases not matched to a gene. The DNA for the CDR3 is TGTGCCAGCAGCCCTCGGACTAGCGGGGGGCGTGTGGGTGAGCAGTTCTTC. This translates into CASSPRTSGGRVGEQFF.

The chain carries TRBV15 and TRBJ2-6; 7 bases match TRBD1. This CDR3 spans 17 amino acids. Germline V lookup: CDR1 LNHNV, CDR2 YYDKDF (reference sequence). With V trimmed by 7 bases and J by 2 bases, 11 bases remained unmatched. CDR3 sequence reads: CATKAKTGIPGANVLTF. In DNA form, the CDR3 reads TGTGCCACCAAGGCGAAGACAGGGATTCCTGGGGCCAACGTCCTGACTTTC.

This clone was counted between two and nine times. V and J are TRBV7-8 and TRBJ1-2, with a tentative D call TRBD1 (6 bases). CDR1 SGHVS and CDR2 FQNEAQ come from the germline V gene. CDR3 length equals 13 residues. Trimming left V 0 bases short and J 7 bases short, with 9 bases between. CDR3: CASSLAGGGGYTF. DNA of the CDR3: TGTGCCAGCAGCTTAGCAGGGGGTGGTGGCTACACCTTC.

J is TRBJ1-5 and V is TRBV6-6, with D hard to call. The length of the CDR3 is 15 residues. Germline V lookup: CDR1 MNHNY, CDR2 SVGAGI (reference sequence). V was cut by 2 bases and J by 5 bases, with 13 bases left in between. The CDR3 here is CASSYREVGDQPQHF. The CDR3 DNA reads TGTGCCAGCAGTTACAGGGAGGTTGGGGATCAGCCCCAGCATTTT.

This rearrangement joins TRBV27 to TRBJ2-3, with 13 bases lining up with TRBD2. The germline V gene has CDR1 MNHEY and CDR2 SMNVEV (reference sequence). The CDR3 sequence is 19 residues long. V was pared by 4 bases and J by 4 bases, with 14 bases of the junction left unmatched. CDR3 in amino acids: CASSSPPVRLAGGADTQYF. The DNA for the CDR3 is TGTGCCAGCAGTTCCCCTCCCGTCAGACTAGCGGGGGGCGCAGATACGCAGTATTTT.

This rearrangement joins TRBV6-1 to TRBJ2-7, with 9 positions matching TRBD2. Losses at the gene ends were 4 bases for V and 1 base for J; bases not matched to a gene: 8. The CDR3 runs to 16 residues. Germline CDR1 is MNHNS and CDR2 is SASEGT. CDR3 in amino acids: CASSGSSGGPSYEQYF. As DNA, the CDR3 is TGTGCCAGCAGTGGATCGAGCGGGGGGCCTTCCTACGAGCAGTACTTC.

J is TRBJ2-1 and V is TRBV10-2; 8 bases agree with TRBD2. The CDR3 consists of 14 residues. CDR1 is WSHSY, CDR2 SAAADI, per germline. Trimming took 3 bases from V and 7 from J; bases not matched to a gene: 5. This CDR3 is CASSESGGSNEQFF. CDR3 DNA sequence: TGCGCCAGCAGTGAAAGCGGGGGTTCAAATGAGCAGTTCTTC.

This chain uses TRBV28 with TRBJ1-2; 8 positions match TRBD1. This CDR3 is 15 amino acids long. V was pared by 5 bases and J by 2 bases, with 7 bases of the junction left unmatched. Germline V gene lookup returns CDR1 MDHEN and CDR2 SYDVKM. CDR3 nucleotide sequence: TGTGCCAGCAGTCCACGGACAGGGTACAACTATGGCTACACCTTC. Its translation is CASSPRTGYNYGYTF.

As for this clone: Additional DNA sequences in this sample encode the identical CDR3. This sequence joins TRBV5-6 and TRBJ1-4; TRBD1 aligns across 8 bases. The CDR3 sequence is 13 residues long. Germline-derived CDR1 and CDR2 are SGHDT and YYEEEE. The ends lost 2 bases at V and 8 bases at J; junction bases unmatched: 2. This chain's CDR3 is CASSLTGGEKLFF. CDR3 DNA: TGTGCCAGCAGCTTAACAGGGGGGGAAAAACTGTTTTTT.